This T cell receptor beta chain was recovered during a study of naive and memory T cell subsets. General observations from the study: Naive repertoires, especially CD8, held a few larger clonotypes, possibly memory cells re-expressing CD45RA. Expression changes during T cell differentiation may affect RNA-based TCR counts.

The beta constant-region primer was an equimolar mix of two oligonucleotides covering TRBC1 and TRBC2. The ligated cDNA underwent four PCR rounds using SP2 and nested alpha and beta constant-region primers. An oligonucleotide with the SP2 primer and a 12-nucleotide UMI was ligated to the cDNA 3' end. Each CDR3 protein is one row after TCRdb ran MiXCR on the UMI-ligation and nested PCR reads. This sample has 90,000 to 120,000 distinct CDR3 sequences, with about 15% found just once. This CDR3 has 14 amino acids. V was shortened by 0 bases and J by 8 bases, with 11 bases between the two germline ends. CD4+ T cell IFNgamma after overnight CMV lysate exposure gave donor CMV status. This clonotype was counted many times. Its antigen is still unknown.

The chain joins TRBV12-3 or TRBV12-4 to TRBJ2-1, with unresolved D. This sequence was found in a human donor in good health. What was sequenced was naive CD8+ T cells from blood. CDR3 in amino acids: CASSLAPLVDEQFF. The CDR3, as DNA: TGTGCCAGCAGTTTAGCGCCGCTAGTCGATGAGCAGTTCTTC.